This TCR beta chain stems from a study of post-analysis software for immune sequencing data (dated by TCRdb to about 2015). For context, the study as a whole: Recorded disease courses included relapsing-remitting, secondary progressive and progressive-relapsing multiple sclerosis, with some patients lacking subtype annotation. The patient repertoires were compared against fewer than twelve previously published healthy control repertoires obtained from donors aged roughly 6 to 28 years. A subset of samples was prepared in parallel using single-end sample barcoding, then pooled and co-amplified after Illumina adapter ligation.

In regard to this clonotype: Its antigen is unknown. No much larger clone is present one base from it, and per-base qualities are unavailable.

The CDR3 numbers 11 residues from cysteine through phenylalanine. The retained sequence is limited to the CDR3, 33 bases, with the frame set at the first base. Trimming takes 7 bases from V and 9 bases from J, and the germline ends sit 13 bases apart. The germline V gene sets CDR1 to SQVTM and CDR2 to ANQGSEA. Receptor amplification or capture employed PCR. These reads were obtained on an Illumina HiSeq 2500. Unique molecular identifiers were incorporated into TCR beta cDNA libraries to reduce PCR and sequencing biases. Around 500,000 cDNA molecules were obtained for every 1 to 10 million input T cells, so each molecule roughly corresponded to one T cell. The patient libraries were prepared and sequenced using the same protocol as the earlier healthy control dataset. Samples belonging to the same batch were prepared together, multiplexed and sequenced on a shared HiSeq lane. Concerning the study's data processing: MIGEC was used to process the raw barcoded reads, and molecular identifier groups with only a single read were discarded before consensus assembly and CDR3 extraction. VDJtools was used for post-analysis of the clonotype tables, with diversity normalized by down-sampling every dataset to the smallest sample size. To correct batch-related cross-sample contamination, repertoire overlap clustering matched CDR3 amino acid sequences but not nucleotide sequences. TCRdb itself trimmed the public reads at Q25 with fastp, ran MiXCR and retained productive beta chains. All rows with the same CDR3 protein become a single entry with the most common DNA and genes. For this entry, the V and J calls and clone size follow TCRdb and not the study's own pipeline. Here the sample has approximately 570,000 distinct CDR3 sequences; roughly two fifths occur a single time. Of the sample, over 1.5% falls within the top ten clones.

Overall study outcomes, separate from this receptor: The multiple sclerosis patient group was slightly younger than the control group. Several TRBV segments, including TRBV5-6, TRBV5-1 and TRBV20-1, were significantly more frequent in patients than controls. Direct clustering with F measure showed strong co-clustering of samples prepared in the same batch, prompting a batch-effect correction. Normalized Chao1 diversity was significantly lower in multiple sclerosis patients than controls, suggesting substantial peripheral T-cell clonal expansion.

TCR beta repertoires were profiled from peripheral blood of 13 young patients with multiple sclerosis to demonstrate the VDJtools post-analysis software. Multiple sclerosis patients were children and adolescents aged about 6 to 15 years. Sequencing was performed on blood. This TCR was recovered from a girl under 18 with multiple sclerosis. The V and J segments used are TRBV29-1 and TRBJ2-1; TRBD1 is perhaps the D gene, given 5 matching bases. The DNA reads TGCAGCGCCCTATCAGGGTCTGAGCAGTTCTTC. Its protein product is CSALSGSEQFF.